A selection of T cell receptor beta chains follows, all from one sample in a study of cytomegalovirus exposure and HLA in healthy donors. Some clones are missing from TCRdb's copy, which holds only in-frame ones; the method was immunoSEQ multiplex PCR. This table has roughly 82,000 clones, 74% appearing once. The sequenced sample was PBMCs. Receptors originate from a woman between 45 and 65 years old in good health and CMV-seropositive. Each CDR3 is given with its conserved first and last residue. A D gene is named only where the DNA matches it firmly. Rows give clone size only sometimes, using once, few, many, or a class for an expanded clone.

v_gene	d_gene	j_gene	abundance	CDR3aa	CDR3nt
TRBV7-3	NA	TRBJ2-1	NA	CASSLIPGRGEQFF	TGTGCCAGCAGCTTAATTCCGGGGCGGGGTGAGCAGTTCTTC
TRBV7-8	NA	TRBJ2-7	NA	CASSLGLARSPKYEQYF	TGTGCCAGCAGCTTAGGGCTAGCGCGGTCACCTAAATACGAGCAGTACTTC
TRBV29-1	TRBD1	TRBJ1-1	NA	CSARRGQGNTEAFF	TGCAGCGCCCGGAGGGGACAGGGGAACACTGAAGCTTTCTTT
TRBV6-6	NA	TRBJ1-5	NA	CASSSGGGLVQPQHF	TGTGCCAGCAGTTCTGGCGGGGGCCTAGTTCAGCCCCAGCATTTT
TRBV5-6	NA	TRBJ2-7	NA	CASSTKDYEQYF	TGTGCCAGCAGCACCAAAGACTACGAGCAGTACTTC
TRBV5-6	TRBD1	TRBJ1-2	NA	CASSLAGQAFGYTF	TGTGCCAGCAGCTTGGCTGGACAGGCTTTTGGCTACACCTTC
TRBV2	TRBD2	TRBJ2-3	NA	CASSLAGGSDTQYF	TGTGCCAGCAGCCTAGCGGGAGGATCAGATACGCAGTATTTT
TRBV30	NA	TRBJ2-1	NA	CAWSVDGIYEQFF	TGTGCCTGGAGTGTAGACGGGATCTATGAGCAGTTCTTC
TRBV7-2	NA	TRBJ2-7	NA	CASSLLGIPYEQYF	TGTGCCAGCAGCTTACTCGGGATCCCGTACGAGCAGTACTTC
TRBV2	TRBD2	TRBJ2-3	NA	CAIGGTSTDTQYF	TGTGCCATCGGGGGGACTAGCACAGATACGCAGTATTTT
TRBV7-9	NA	TRBJ2-5	NA	CASSGAETQYF	TGTGCCAGCAGCGGAGCGGAGACCCAGTACTTC
TRBV10-3	NA	TRBJ2-7	NA	CAIRADSGGSYEQYF	TGTGCCATCAGGGCCGACAGTGGCGGCTCCTACGAGCAGTACTTC
TRBV28	NA	TRBJ1-2	NA	CASSSWTMNYGYTF	TGTGCCAGCAGTTCATGGACAATGAACTATGGCTACACCTTC
TRBV9	NA	TRBJ1-1	NA	CASSDLTWTHRDTEAFF	TGTGCCAGCAGCGACTTAACCTGGACTCACCGAGACACTGAAGCTTTCTTT
TRBV7-8	TRBD2	TRBJ2-7	NA	CASSRLAGVHEQYF	TGTGCCAGCAGCAGACTAGCGGGAGTCCACGAGCAGTACTTC
TRBV7-2	TRBD2	TRBJ2-7	NA	CASRGGLAGEQYF	TGTGCCAGCAGGGGGGGACTAGCGGGCGAGCAGTACTTC
TRBV19	NA	TRBJ2-1	NA	CASSTRAGNEQFF	TGTGCCAGTAGTACTAGAGCGGGTAATGAGCAGTTCTTC
TRBV6-6	TRBD1	TRBJ1-5	few	CASSLDRVSNQPQHF	TGTGCCAGCAGTTTAGACAGGGTCAGCAATCAGCCCCAGCATTTT
TRBV6-6	NA	TRBJ2-1	once	CASSYSTSSYNEQFF	TGTGCCAGCAGTTACTCTACTAGCAGTTACAATGAGCAGTTCTTC
TRBV25-1	NA	TRBJ2-1	many	CASSDRWESPKYNEQFF	TGTGCCAGCAGTGATAGGTGGGAGTCCCCCAAATACAATGAGCAGTTCTTC
TRBV28	TRBD2	TRBJ2-1	NA	CASSPWTSGKYNEQFF	TGTGCCAGCAGTCCCTGGACTAGCGGGAAGTACAATGAGCAGTTCTTC
TRBV5-5	NA	TRBJ2-6	NA	CASSSLSRGASGANVLTF	TGTGCCAGCAGCTCCCTGTCCAGGGGGGCCTCTGGGGCCAACGTCCTGACTTTC
TRBV7-8	TRBD1	TRBJ1-1	NA	CASSSQPTGPEAFF	TGTGCCAGCAGCTCTCAACCGACAGGGCCCGAAGCTTTCTTT
TRBV5-1	TRBD2	TRBJ2-3	NA	CASTLAEALGTDTQYF	TGCGCCAGCACACTAGCGGAAGCTTTGGGAACAGATACGCAGTATTTT
TRBV5-1	NA	TRBJ1-2	few	CASSLSAGVGDNGYTF	TGCGCCAGCAGCTTGAGCGCGGGCGTTGGGGATAATGGCTACACCTTC
TRBV2	TRBD2	TRBJ2-3	NA	CASSTSGGTDTQYF	TGTGCCAGCAGTACTAGCGGGGGGACAGATACGCAGTATTTT
TRBV2	TRBD2	TRBJ2-3	NA	CASSVLAAGTDTQYF	TGTGCCAGCAGTGTCCTAGCAGCGGGGACAGATACGCAGTATTTT
TRBV10-3	NA	TRBJ1-2	NA	CAISEQTGQLYGYTF	TGTGCCATCAGTGAGCAGACAGGCCAACTCTATGGCTACACCTTC
TRBV9	TRBD2	TRBJ2-5	NA	CASSVTASGGEETQYF	TGTGCCAGCAGCGTAACGGCTAGCGGGGGGGAAGAGACCCAGTACTTC
TRBV2	NA	TRBJ2-6	NA	CASSGPDYSGANVLTF	TGTGCCAGCAGTGGTCCAGACTACTCTGGGGCCAACGTCCTGACTTTC
TRBV19	TRBD2	TRBJ2-1	NA	CASSAPGLAGYNEQFF	TGTGCCAGTAGTGCCCCGGGACTAGCGGGGTACAATGAGCAGTTCTTC
TRBV19	NA	TRBJ2-2	NA	CASSGSGNTGELFF	TGTGCCAGTAGTGGTAGCGGGAACACCGGGGAGCTGTTTTTT
TRBV29-1	TRBD1	TRBJ1-4	NA	CSVVTGNEKLFF	TGCAGCGTCGTGACAGGGAATGAAAAACTGTTTTTT
TRBV19	NA	TRBJ1-2	NA	CASSDGEEYGYTF	TGTGCCAGTAGTGATGGGGAGGAGTATGGCTACACCTTC
TRBV5-1	TRBD2	TRBJ2-7	NA	CAGSLLSGSYEQYF	TGCGCCGGCAGCTTGTTGAGCGGGAGTTACGAGCAGTACTTC